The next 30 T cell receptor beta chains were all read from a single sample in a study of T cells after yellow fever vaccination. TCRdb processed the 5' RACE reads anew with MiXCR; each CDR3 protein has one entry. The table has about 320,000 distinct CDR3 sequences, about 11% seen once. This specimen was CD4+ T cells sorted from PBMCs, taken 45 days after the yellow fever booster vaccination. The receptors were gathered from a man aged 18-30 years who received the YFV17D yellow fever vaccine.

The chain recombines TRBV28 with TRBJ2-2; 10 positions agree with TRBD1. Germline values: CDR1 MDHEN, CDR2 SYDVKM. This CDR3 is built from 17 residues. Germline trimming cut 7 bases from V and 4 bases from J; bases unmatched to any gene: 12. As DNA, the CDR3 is TGTGCCAGCACAACACCCCGGGACAGGGGTGTCACCGGGGAGCTGTTTTTT. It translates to CASTTPRDRGVTGELFF.

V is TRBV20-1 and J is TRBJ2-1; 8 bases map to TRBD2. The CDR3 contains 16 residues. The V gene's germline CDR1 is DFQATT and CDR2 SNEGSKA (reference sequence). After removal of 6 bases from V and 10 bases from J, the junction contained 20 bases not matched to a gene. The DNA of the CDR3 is TGCAGTGCCGGACGAGATATAGGACTAGCAGTAAACGAGCAGTTCTTC. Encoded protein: CSAGRDIGLAVNEQFF.

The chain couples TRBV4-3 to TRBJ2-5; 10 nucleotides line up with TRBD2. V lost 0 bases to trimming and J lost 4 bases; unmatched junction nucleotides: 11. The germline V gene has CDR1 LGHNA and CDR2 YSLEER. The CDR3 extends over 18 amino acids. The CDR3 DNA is TGCGCCAGCAGCCAAGAAGGGGGACCTAGCGGGGGAGGAGAGACCCAGTACTTC. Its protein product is CASSQEGGPSGGGETQYF.

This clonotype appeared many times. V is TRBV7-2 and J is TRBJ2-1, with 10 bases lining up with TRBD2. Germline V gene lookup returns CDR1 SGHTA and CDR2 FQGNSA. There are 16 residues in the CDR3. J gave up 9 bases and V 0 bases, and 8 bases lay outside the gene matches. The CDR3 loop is CASSLATQAGGGEQFF. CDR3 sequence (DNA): TGTGCCAGCAGCTTAGCGACGCAAGCGGGGGGGGGTGAGCAGTTCTTC.

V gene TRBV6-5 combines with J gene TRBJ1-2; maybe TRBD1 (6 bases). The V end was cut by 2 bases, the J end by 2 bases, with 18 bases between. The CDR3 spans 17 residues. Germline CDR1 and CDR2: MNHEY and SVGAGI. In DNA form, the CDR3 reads TGTGCCAGCAGTTACCACATCGGACAGCCATTAAACTATGGCTACACCTTC. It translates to CASSYHIGQPLNYGYTF.

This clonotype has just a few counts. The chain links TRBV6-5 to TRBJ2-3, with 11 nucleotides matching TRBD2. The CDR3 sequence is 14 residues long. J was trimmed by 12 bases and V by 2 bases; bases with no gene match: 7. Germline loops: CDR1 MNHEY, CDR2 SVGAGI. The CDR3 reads CASSYLSGGDHQYF. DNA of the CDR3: TGTGCCAGCAGTTACCTTAGCGGGGGGGACCACCAGTATTTT.

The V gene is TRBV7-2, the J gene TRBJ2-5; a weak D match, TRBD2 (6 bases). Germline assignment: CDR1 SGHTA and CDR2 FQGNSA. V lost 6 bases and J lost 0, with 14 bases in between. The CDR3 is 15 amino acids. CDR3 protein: CASSFMSGDQETQYF. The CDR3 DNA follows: TGTGCCAGCAGTTTTATGTCGGGGGACCAAGAGACCCAGTACTTC.

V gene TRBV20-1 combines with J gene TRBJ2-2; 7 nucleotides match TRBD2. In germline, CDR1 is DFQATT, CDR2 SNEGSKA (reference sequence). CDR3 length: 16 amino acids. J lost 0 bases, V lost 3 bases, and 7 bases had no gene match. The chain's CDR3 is CSARAAGLANTGELFF. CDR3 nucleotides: TGCAGTGCTAGGGCAGCGGGACTCGCGAACACCGGGGAGCTGTTTTTT.

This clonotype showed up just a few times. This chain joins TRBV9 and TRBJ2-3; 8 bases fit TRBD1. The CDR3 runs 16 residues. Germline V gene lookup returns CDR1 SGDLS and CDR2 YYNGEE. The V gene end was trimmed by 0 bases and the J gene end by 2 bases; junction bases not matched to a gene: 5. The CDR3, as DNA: TGTGCCAGCAGCGTAGTGGGGACAGGAACCACAGATACGCAGTATTTT. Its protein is CASSVVGTGTTDTQYF.

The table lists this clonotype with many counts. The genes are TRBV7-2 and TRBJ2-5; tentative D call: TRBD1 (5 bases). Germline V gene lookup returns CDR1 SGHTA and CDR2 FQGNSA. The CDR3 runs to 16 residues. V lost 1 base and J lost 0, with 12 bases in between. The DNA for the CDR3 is TGTGCCAGCAGCTTAGTCCCCAACAGGTACCAAGAGACCCAGTACTTC. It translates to CASSLVPNRYQETQYF.

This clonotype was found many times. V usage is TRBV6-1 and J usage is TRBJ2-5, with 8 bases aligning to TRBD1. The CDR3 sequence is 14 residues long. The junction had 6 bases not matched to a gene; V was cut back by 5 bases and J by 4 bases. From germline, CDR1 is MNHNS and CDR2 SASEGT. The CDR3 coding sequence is TGTGCCAGCAGTACTCGACAGGGGCGAGAGACCCAGTACTTC. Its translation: CASSTRQGRETQYF.

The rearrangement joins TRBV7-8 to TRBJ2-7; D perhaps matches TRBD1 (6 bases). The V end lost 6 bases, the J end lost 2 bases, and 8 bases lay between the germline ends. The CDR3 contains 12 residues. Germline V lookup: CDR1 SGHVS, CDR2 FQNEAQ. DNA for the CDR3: TGTGCCAGCAGTAGGACAGCCTACGAGCAGTACTTC. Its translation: CASSRTAYEQYF.

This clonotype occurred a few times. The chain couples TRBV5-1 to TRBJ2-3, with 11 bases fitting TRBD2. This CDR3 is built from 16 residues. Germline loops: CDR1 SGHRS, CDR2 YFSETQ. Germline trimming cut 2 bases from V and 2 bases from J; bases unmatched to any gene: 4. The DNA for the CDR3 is TGCGCCAGCAGCTTCGGGACTAGCGGATCCACAGATACGCAGTATTTT. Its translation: CASSFGTSGSTDTQYF.

The CDR3 is CASSPGGVGTDTQYF. The CDR3 DNA reads TGTGCCAGCTCACCGGGCGGGGTCGGCACAGATACGCAGTATTTT. The chain couples TRBV18 to TRBJ2-3; D may be TRBD2 (6 bases). This CDR3 is built from 15 residues. CDR1 is KGHSH and CDR2 is LQKENI in the germline V gene. Trimming removed 3 bases from V and 1 base from J, with 11 bases in between.

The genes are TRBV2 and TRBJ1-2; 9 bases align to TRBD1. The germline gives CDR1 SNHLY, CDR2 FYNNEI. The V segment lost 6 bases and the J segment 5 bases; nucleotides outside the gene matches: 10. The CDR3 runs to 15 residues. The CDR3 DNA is TGTGCCAGCAGACCGGGACAGGGAGCCGCTTATGGCTACACCTTC. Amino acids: CASRPGQGAAYGYTF.

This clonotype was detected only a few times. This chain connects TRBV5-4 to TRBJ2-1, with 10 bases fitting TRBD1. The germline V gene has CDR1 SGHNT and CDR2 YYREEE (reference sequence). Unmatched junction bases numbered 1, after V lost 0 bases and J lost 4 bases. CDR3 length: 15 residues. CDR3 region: CASSLGDRGYNEQFF. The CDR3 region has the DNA TGTGCCAGCAGCTTGGGGGACAGGGGTTACAATGAGCAGTTCTTC.

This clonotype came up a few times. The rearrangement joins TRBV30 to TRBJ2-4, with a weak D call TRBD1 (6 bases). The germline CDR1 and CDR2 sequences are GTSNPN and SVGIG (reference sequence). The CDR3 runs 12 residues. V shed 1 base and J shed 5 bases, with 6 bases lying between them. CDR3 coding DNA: TGTGCCTGGAGTGCAGGGGAAAACATTCAGTACTTC. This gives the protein CAWSAGENIQYF.

The CDR3 DNA sequence: TGTGCCAGTACACTAGCGGGGGGCACAGATACGCAGTATTTT. Translated, it gives CASTLAGGTDTQYF. The J gene is TRBJ2-3, the V gene TRBV19; 11 bases map to TRBD2. Germline CDR1 and CDR2: LNHDA and SQIVND (reference sequence). This CDR3 spans 14 amino acids. Trimming took 7 bases from V and 1 from J; bases not matched to a gene: 1.

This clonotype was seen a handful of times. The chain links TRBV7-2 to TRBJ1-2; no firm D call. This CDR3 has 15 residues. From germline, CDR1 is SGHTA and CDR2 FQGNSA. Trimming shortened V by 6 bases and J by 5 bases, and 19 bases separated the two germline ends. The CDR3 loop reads CASSLQPQDSYGYTF. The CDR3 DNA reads TGTGCCAGCAGTCTCCAACCCCAGGACTCATATGGCTACACCTTC.

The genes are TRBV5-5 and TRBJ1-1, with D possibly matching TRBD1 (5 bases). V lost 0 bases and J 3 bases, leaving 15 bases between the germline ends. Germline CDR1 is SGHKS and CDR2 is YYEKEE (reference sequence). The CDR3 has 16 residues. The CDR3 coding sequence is TGTGCCAGCAGCTTGGCCGTTGATTTGGGACACACTGAAGCTTTCTTT. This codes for CASSLAVDLGHTEAFF. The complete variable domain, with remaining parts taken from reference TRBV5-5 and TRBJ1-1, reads DAGVTQSPTHLIKTRGQQVTLRCSPISGHKSVSWYQQVLGQGPQFIFQYYEKEERGRGNFPDRFSARQFPNYSSELNVNALLLGDSALYLCASSLAVDLGHTEAFFGQGTRLTVV.

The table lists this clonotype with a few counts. This chain's CDR3 is CATSRGRGGSRDTQYF. DNA for the CDR3: TGTGCCACCAGCAGGGGCAGGGGGGGCAGTCGAGATACGCAGTATTTT. The chain uses TRBV15 and TRBJ2-3; D tentatively reads TRBD1 or TRBD2 (7 bases each). CDR1 and CDR2 (germline): LNHNV, YYDKDF (reference sequence). This CDR3 has 16 residues. Trimming pared 3 bases from V and 5 bases from J, leaving 18 bases between.

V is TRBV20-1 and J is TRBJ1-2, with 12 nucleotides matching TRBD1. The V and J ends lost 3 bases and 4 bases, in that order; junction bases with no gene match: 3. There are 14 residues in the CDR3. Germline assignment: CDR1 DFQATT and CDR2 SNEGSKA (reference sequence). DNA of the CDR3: TGCAGTGCTAGGGGGACAGGGGGCATCTATGGCTACACCTTC. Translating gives CSARGTGGIYGYTF.

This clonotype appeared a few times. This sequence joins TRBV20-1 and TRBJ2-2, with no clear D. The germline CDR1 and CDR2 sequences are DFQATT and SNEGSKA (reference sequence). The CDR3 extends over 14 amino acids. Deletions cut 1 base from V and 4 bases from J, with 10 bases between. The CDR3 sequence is CSARVSSTTGELFF. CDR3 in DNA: TGCAGTGCTAGAGTATCCTCCACCACCGGGGAGCTGTTTTTT.

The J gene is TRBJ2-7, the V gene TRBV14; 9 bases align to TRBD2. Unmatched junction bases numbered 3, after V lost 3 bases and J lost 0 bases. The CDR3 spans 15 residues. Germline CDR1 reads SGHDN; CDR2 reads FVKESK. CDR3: CASSQEAGGSYEQYV. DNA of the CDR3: TGTGCCAGCAGCCAGGAAGCGGGGGGCTCCTACGAGCAGTACGTC.

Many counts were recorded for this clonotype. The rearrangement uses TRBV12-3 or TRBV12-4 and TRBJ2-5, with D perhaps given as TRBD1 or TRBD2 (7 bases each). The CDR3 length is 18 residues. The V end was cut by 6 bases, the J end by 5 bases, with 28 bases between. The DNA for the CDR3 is TGTGCCAGCAGAATCCTAATGGGAGGGGGCCATCCGTCGGAGACCCAGTACTTC. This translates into CASRILMGGGHPSETQYF.

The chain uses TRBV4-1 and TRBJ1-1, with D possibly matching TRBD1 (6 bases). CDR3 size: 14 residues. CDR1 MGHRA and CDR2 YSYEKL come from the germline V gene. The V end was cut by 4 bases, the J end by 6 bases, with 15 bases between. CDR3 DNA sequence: TGCGCCAGCAGCCGCCCTCAGGGGAGGGCTGAAGCTTTCTTT. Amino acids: CASSRPQGRAEAFF.

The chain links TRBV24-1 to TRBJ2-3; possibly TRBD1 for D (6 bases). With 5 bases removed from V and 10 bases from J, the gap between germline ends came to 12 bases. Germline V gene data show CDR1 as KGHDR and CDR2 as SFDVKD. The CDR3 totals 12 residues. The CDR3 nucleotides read TGTGCCACCAGTGCCTCCGGGACACCGCAGTATTTT. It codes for CATSASGTPQYF.

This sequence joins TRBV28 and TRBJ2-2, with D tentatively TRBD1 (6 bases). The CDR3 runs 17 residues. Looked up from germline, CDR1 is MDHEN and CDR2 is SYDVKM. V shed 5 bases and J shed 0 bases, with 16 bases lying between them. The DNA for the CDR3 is TGTGCCAGCAGTGAGTCCTGGACAGAAACGAACACCGGGGAGCTGTTTTTT. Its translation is CASSESWTETNTGELFF.

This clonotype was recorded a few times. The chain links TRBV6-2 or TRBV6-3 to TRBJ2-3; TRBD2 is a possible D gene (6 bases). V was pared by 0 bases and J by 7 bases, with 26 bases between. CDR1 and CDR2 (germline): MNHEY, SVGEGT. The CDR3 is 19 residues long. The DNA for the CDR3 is TGTGCCAGCAGTTACTCTACAATGGGTTGGGGCGGGGTTCGGAATACGCAGTATTTT. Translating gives CASSYSTMGWGGVRNTQYF.

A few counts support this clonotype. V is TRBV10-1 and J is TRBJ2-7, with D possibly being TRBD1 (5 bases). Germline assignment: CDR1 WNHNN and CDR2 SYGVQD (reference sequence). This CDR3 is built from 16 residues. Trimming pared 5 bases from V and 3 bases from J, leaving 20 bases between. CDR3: CASSSIQALRCYEQYV. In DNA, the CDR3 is TGCGCCAGCAGTTCCATACAGGCACTGCGTTGCTACGAGCAGTACGTC.